These 30 T cell receptor beta chains were sequenced from one sample in a study of blood T cell repertoires in COVID-19. Generated by immunoSEQ multiplex PCR, the TCRdb table keeps only in-frame clones and is missing some. This table has 57,000 or so clones, around 85% appearing once. The material sequenced was peripheral blood. The receptors here all came from a man between 60 and 75 years old with acute or convalescent COVID-19.

This sequence joins TRBV14 and TRBJ2-1; a possible D gene is TRBD2 (6 bases). The CDR3 contains 18 residues. Trimming removed 4 bases from V and 1 base from J, with 20 bases in between. Germline V gives CDR1 SGHDN, CDR2 FVKESK. CDR3 sequence reads: CASSPRRGRMYSYNEQFF. The CDR3 DNA reads as TGTGCCAGCAGCCCCCGGCGGGGTCGGATGTATTCCTACAATGAGCAGTTCTTC.

This chain joins TRBV5-1 and TRBJ2-6; TRBD1 matches 8 bases. The trim removed 5 bases at V and 0 bases at J, leaving 4 bases unmatched. The CDR3 extends over 16 amino acids. Germline values: CDR1 SGHRS, CDR2 YFSETQ. CDR3 in DNA: TGCGCCAGCAGAAACAGGGGGGACTCTGGGGCCAACGTCCTGACTTTC. Translated: CASRNRGDSGANVLTF.

V gene TRBV6-2 or TRBV6-3 combines with J gene TRBJ2-1; D is unresolved. CDR1 and CDR2 from the germline V gene are MNHEY and SVGEGT. V lost 6 bases to trimming and J lost 8 bases, with 8 bases between them. The CDR3 length is 11 residues. CDR3 sequence reads: CASSVSDEQFF. The CDR3 DNA is TGTGCCAGCAGCGTAAGCGATGAGCAGTTCTTC.

The V call is TRBV6-5, the J call TRBJ2-3; 7 positions agree with TRBD1. CDR3 length equals 14 residues. V dropped 7 bases and J dropped 2; count of bases not matched to a gene: 6. CDR1 and CDR2 (germline): MNHEY, SVGAGI. The DNA of the CDR3 is TGTGCCAGCAACGACAGGGCAAACACAGATACGCAGTATTTT. Its translation: CASNDRANTDTQYF.

The genes are TRBV29-1 and TRBJ1-2; D possibly corresponds to TRBD1 (5 bases). The germline CDR1 and CDR2 sequences are SQVTM and ANQGSEA. V was shortened by 1 base and J by 5 bases, with 11 bases between the two germline ends. This CDR3 has 13 residues. CDR3 protein: CSVEVTADYGYTF. CDR3 sequence (DNA): TGCAGCGTTGAAGTGACAGCTGATTATGGCTACACCTTC.

The chain links TRBV27 to TRBJ2-3; D call uncertain. Trimming stripped 1 base from V and 0 bases from J, with 5 bases between. Germline V gene sequence: CDR1 MNHEY, CDR2 SMNVEV (reference sequence). The CDR3 is 14 amino acids. The CDR3 region is CASSLLASTDTQYF. The CDR3 region has the DNA TGTGCCAGCAGTTTATTGGCTAGCACAGATACGCAGTATTTT.

This clone qualifies as medium-sized. The chain carries TRBV5-4 and TRBJ2-5; 11 bases agree with TRBD2. The germline gives CDR1 SGHNT, CDR2 YYREEE (reference sequence). J lost 0 bases, V lost 1 base, and 11 bases had no gene match. The CDR3 contains 19 residues. As DNA, the CDR3 is TGTGCCAGCAGCTTGTTACTAGCGGGAGAAAACCCGTACCAAGAGACCCAGTACTTC. Translation: CASSLLLAGENPYQETQYF.

Here the CDR3 DNA reads TGTGCCAGCAGCTTGGGGGGGGTCAATCAGCCCCAGCATTTT. Protein product: CASSLGGVNQPQHF. This chain links TRBV5-4 with TRBJ1-5; maybe TRBD1 (5 bases). CDR3 length equals 14 residues. Trimming took 0 bases from V and 3 from J, leaving 7 bases between them. The germline gives CDR1 SGHNT, CDR2 YYREEE (reference sequence). Complete variable domain (other parts from reference TRBV5-4 and TRBJ1-5): ETGVTQSPTHLIKTRGQQVTLRCSSQSGHNTVSWYQQALGQGPQFIFQYYREEENGRGNFPPRFSGLQFPNYSSELNVNALELDDSALYLCASSLGGVNQPQHFGDGTRLSIL.

As DNA, the CDR3 is TGCGCCAGCAGCCAAGCGGCGCTAGCGGGAACCTACGAGCAGTACTTC. Translation: CASSQAALAGTYEQYF. The chain has TRBV4-1 and TRBJ2-7; 9 bases map to TRBD2. V dropped 1 base and J dropped 2; count of bases not matched to a gene: 6. CDR1 and CDR2 (germline): MGHRA, YSYEKL. The CDR3 runs to 16 residues.

The chain combines TRBV7-2 with TRBJ1-4; TRBD1 matches at 11 bases. The CDR3 covers 14 residues. J was trimmed by 10 bases and V by 6 bases; bases with no gene match: 7. From germline, CDR1 is SGHTA and CDR2 FQGNSA. For the CDR3, the DNA is TGTGCCAGCAGTTCCGGGACAGGGGGGTCAAAACTGTTTTTT. Translated: CASSSGTGGSKLFF.

The rearrangement links TRBV12-5 to TRBJ1-2; 7 bases fit TRBD1. This CDR3 comprises 12 residues. CDR1 is LGHNT and CDR2 is FRNRAP in the germline V gene. V was clipped by 5 bases and J by 5 bases; unmatched bases: 2. The CDR3 DNA reads as TGTGCTAGTGGTGACAGGGCTTATGGCTACACCTTC. Amino acid sequence: CASGDRAYGYTF.

The chain employs TRBV7-9 and TRBJ1-5; a weak D match, TRBD1 (6 bases). V was shortened by 5 bases and J by 3 bases, with 14 bases between the two germline ends. The CDR3 has 15 amino acids. Germline values: CDR1 SEHNR, CDR2 FQNEAQ (reference sequence). The CDR3: CASSPRGGNNQPQHF. Written as DNA, the CDR3 is TGTGCCAGCAGCCCGAGGGGGGGTAACAATCAGCCCCAGCATTTT.

V and J are TRBV5-1 and TRBJ2-5, with D perhaps matching TRBD2 (6 bases). The CDR3 contains 16 residues. Per the germline V gene, CDR1 is SGHRS and CDR2 is YFSETQ. With 0 bases removed from V and 5 bases from J, the gap between germline ends came to 17 bases. The CDR3 bases are TGCGCCAGCAGCTTGGGAGGAGGGAGCCCCGGGGAGACCCAGTACTTC. This codes for CASSLGGGSPGETQYF. Full variable domain (missing parts from reference TRBV5-1 and TRBJ2-5): KAGVTQTPRYLIKTRGQQVTLSCSPISGHRSVSWYQQTPGQGLQFLFEYFSETQRNKGNFPGRFSGRQFSNSRSEMNVSTLELGDSALYLCASSLGGGSPGETQYFGPGTRLLVL.

The chain uses TRBV5-1 and TRBJ2-7; 7 nucleotides match TRBD1. Germline CDR1 and CDR2: SGHRS and YFSETQ. CDR3 size: 14 residues. V shed 1 base and J 4 bases; nucleotides not matched to a gene: 5. For the CDR3, the DNA is TGCGCCAGCAGCTTGTCAGGGGGAAATTACGAGCAGTACTTC. Amino acid sequence: CASSLSGGNYEQYF.

This clone appeared a single time. The chain links TRBV7-3 to TRBJ2-3; D remains ambiguous. CDR1 and CDR2 from the germline V gene are SGHTA and FQGTGA. V gave up 0 bases and J gave up 2 bases, with 9 bases separating them. This CDR3 has 15 residues. The CDR3 sequence: CASSLTGGSTDTQYF. CDR3 nucleotides: TGTGCCAGCAGCTTAACCGGCGGCTCCACAGATACGCAGTATTTT.

The chain joins TRBV19 to TRBJ1-1; no firm D call. This CDR3 has 14 amino acids. The ends were cut back, 4 bases at V and 4 bases at J, with 13 bases in the middle. Germline CDR1 and CDR2: LNHDA and SQIVND (reference sequence). The CDR3 nucleotides read TGTGCCAGTAGTACCTCATCCCGGGGCACTGAAGCTTTCTTT. Translating it yields CASSTSSRGTEAFF. Filled out from reference TRBV19 and TRBJ1-1, the complete variable domain reads DGGITQSPKYLFRKEGQNVTLSCEQNLNHDAMYWYRQDPGQGLRLIYYSQIVNDFQKGDIAEGYSVSREKKESFPLTVTSAQKNPTAFYLCASSTSSRGTEAFFGQGTRLTVV.

J is TRBJ1-1 and V is TRBV3-1 (or the pseudogene TRBV3-2); D not certain. Germline values: CDR1 LGHDT, CDR2 YNNKEL (reference sequence). This CDR3 is 11 amino acids long. The V and J ends lost 3 bases and 6 bases respectively, with 5 bases between them. The CDR3 sequence is CASSQRAEAFF. The CDR3 DNA is TGTGCCAGCAGCCAGAGGGCTGAAGCTTTCTTT.

V usage is TRBV6-6 and J usage is TRBJ2-3, with D perhaps TRBD1 (5 bases). Trimming took off 11 bases at V and 0 bases at J, with 12 bases between the two ends. The CDR3 is made up of 13 amino acids. Per the germline V gene, CDR1 is MNHNY and CDR2 is SVGAGI (reference sequence). Here the CDR3 DNA reads TGTGCCGGAACCAGGGCCAGCACAGATACGCAGTATTTT. This translates into CAGTRASTDTQYF.

This clone was seen more than once but under ten times. The rearrangement joins TRBV28 to TRBJ1-1; D call uncertain. Between the trimmed V and J ends, which lost 4 bases and 4 bases, there was a span of 22 bases. This CDR3 region has 17 residues. Germline V lookup: CDR1 MDHEN, CDR2 SYDVKM. DNA for the CDR3: TGTGCCAGCAGTTCCGTATTCGCACGTAGTTCTGGCACTGAAGCTTTCTTT. Protein: CASSSVFARSSGTEAFF.

Only a few counts were recorded for this clone. The chain combines TRBV18 with TRBJ2-5; D is unclear. The germline CDR1 and CDR2 sequences are KGHSH and LQKENI. This CDR3 has 15 amino acids. Between the trimmed V and J ends, which lost 4 bases and 3 bases, there was a span of 15 bases. The CDR3 here is CASSRGKSSEETQYF. The CDR3 region has the DNA TGTGCCAGCTCACGCGGCAAGTCTTCCGAAGAGACCCAGTACTTC.

The rearrangement links TRBV12-2 to TRBJ2-1; the DNA was not used to check the table's D call, TRBD2. TRBV12-2 constitutes a pseudogene. The CDR3 is 13 amino acids. The chain's CDR3 is CASRSADEDEQFF. In DNA form, the CDR3 reads TGTGCAAGTCGCTCAGCAGACGAGGATGAGCAGTTCTTC.

This clone was seen more than once but under ten times. The rearrangement joins TRBV10-2 to TRBJ1-2; TRBD1 might be the D (6 bases). The V and J ends lost 2 bases and 2 bases respectively, with 12 bases between them. The CDR3 consists of 15 residues. CDR1 WSHSY and CDR2 SAAADI come from the germline V gene. The CDR3 reads CASSEGPGVNYGYTF. CDR3 DNA sequence: TGCGCCAGCAGTGAGGGTCCAGGGGTGAACTATGGCTACACCTTC.

The chain combines TRBV18 with TRBJ2-3; maybe TRBD1 (6 bases). Germline V gene sequence: CDR1 KGHSH, CDR2 LQKENI. The V end was cut by 4 bases, the J end by 5 bases, with 16 bases between. CDR3 length: 15 amino acids. CDR3 in amino acids: CASSHQGSTGDTQYF. As DNA, the CDR3 is TGTGCCAGCTCACATCAGGGGAGTACCGGAGATACGCAGTATTTT.

The chain recombines TRBV7-6 with TRBJ1-5; maybe TRBD1 (6 bases). In germline, CDR1 is SGHVS, CDR2 FNYEAQ. Between the trimmed V and J ends, which lost 4 bases and 0 bases, there was a span of 10 bases. The CDR3 is 15 residues long. This chain's CDR3 is CASSSGAYSNQPQHF. The CDR3 DNA reads as TGTGCCAGCAGCTCAGGGGCGTATAGCAATCAGCCCCAGCATTTT.

The chain is built from TRBV10-3 and TRBJ2-5; 14 nucleotides agree with TRBD2. The V segment lost 6 bases and the J segment 4 bases; nucleotides outside the gene matches: 4. This CDR3 is built from 15 residues. Germline CDR1 and CDR2: ENHRY and SYGVKD. The CDR3 region has the DNA TGTGCCATCAGGCCTGGACTAGCGGGGGGAGAGACCCAGTACTTC. Amino acids: CAIRPGLAGGETQYF.

The count of this clone is one. The chain employs TRBV6-4 and TRBJ2-7, with a weak D call TRBD2 (5 bases). Germline CDR1 and CDR2: MRHNA and SNTAGT. This CDR3 spans 15 amino acids. Between the trimmed V and J ends, which lost 2 bases and 0 bases, there was a span of 11 bases. CDR3 region: CASSDPSGSSYEQYF. In DNA, the CDR3 is TGTGCCAGCAGTGACCCCAGCGGAAGCTCCTACGAGCAGTACTTC.

This sequence joins TRBV19 and TRBJ2-2; D not resolved. Germline CDR1 reads LNHDA; CDR2 reads SQIVND (reference sequence). V lost 5 bases, J lost 6 bases, and 10 bases lay in between. The CDR3 spans 13 residues. CDR3 in amino acids: CASSVVSPGELFF. The CDR3 nucleotides are TGTGCCAGTAGTGTGGTGAGTCCCGGGGAGCTGTTTTTT.

The chain has TRBV9 and TRBJ1-4; D unresolved. The CDR3 covers 16 residues. Deletions cut 0 bases from V and 0 bases from J, with 9 bases between. Per the germline V gene, CDR1 is SGDLS and CDR2 is YYNGEE. The CDR3 nucleotides are TGTGCCAGCAGCGTAGGGGCAGCCACAACTAATGAAAAACTGTTTTTT. Its protein product is CASSVGAATTNEKLFF.

The V and J genes are TRBV5-6 and TRBJ2-5; perhaps TRBD2 as D (6 bases). Germline CDR1 SGHDT, CDR2 YYEEEE. This CDR3 is built from 14 residues. Trimming took 0 bases from V and 4 from J, leaving 10 bases between them. CDR3 sequence reads: CASSLGRGSETQYF. The DNA of the CDR3 is TGTGCCAGCAGCTTGGGGAGGGGCTCAGAGACCCAGTACTTC.

The sample holds one count of this clone. V and J are TRBV6-5 and TRBJ1-5, with 8 positions matching TRBD1. Germline-derived CDR1 and CDR2 are MNHEY and SVGAGI. CDR3 length equals 14 residues. Losses at the gene ends were 6 bases for V and 7 bases for J; bases not matched to a gene: 8. As DNA, the CDR3 is TGTGCCAGCAGGCTAGGACAGGGCGGGCAGCCCCAGCATTTT. It is translated as CASRLGQGGQPQHF.